This paragraph covers one TCR beta chain sequence. Its antigen is unknown. This record belongs to a study of CXCR3-negative and CXCR3-positive naive CD8 T cells. Using triplicate sorts, 250,000 to 350,000 cells were collected each time from every CD8+ T cell subset. Within the CD8+ T cell compartment, naive cells were CD45RO-CCR7+CD27+CD95-. CDR1 and CDR2 from the germline V gene are MRHNA and SNTAGT. This CDR3 spans 13 amino acids. Study findings and constraints: Unlike memory cells, which differed, naive CXCR3-negative and CXCR3-positive cells had similar TRBV-TRBJ usage.

Libraries of TRB cDNA were made by 5' RACE and carried UMIs. TCRdb reprocessed the 5' RACE reads, keeping one entry per CDR3 protein, no DNA. Seen in this sample are 90,000 to 100,000 distinct CDR3 sequences; the ten most common clones hold around 1.5%. The clonotype originates from a human donor in good health. Some clones in this sample may be carry-over from other donors' samples. This chain links TRBV6-4 with TRBJ2-7. The specimen sequenced was naive CXCR3- CD8+ T cells from blood. Documented subset: CD45RO-CCR7+CD27+CD95- naive CD8+ T cells lacking CXCR3 (TNR3-). CDR3 residues: CASSFDLMSEQYF.